Here is one TCR beta chain with its context. The antigen is not known. Unique molecular identifiers were used to barcode this TCRbeta library. TCRdb reanalysed the PCR reads using MiXCR and keeps one entry per CDR3 protein. The table includes roughly 350,000 distinct CDR3 sequences, around 16% detected once. V was pared by 5 bases and J by 3 bases, with 23 bases between. The CDR3 contains 17 residues. Germline V gene lookup returns CDR1 MNHEY and CDR2 SVGAGI. The sample is drawn from a study of T-cell reconstitution after alpha-beta-depleted transplantation in children. Findings and caveats of the study: T-cell counts and diversity at one year post-transplant came mainly from newly produced T cells. Elevated TCRbeta diversity at day 60 was traced, in some patients, to surviving recipient T cells and thymic progenitors.

V and J are TRBV6-5 and TRBJ2-7; D gene ambiguous. The starting material was PBMCs, mostly from graft donor cells, obtained 360 days after TCRalphabeta/CD19-depleted stem cell transplant. The sequence came from a male patient between 2 and 10 years old who had a stem cell transplant for acute lymphoblastic leukemia, so the T cells may come from the graft donor. CDR3 DNA sequence: TGTGCCAGCAGTACCCGATTACTCCAGGTGTACGGCTACGAGCAGTACTTC. It codes for CASSTRLLQVYGYEQYF.